Listed here are 21 T cell receptor beta chains from one sample, sequenced in a study of vaccination and CD4 T cells after COVID-19. The study sequenced cultured CD4+ T cell DNA using the Oncomine TCR Beta short-read assay. A single record per CDR3 protein comes from TCRdb applying MiXCR to the PCR reads. This sample carries 7,500 to 10,000 distinct CDR3 sequences, 67% of them seen once, and the ten largest clones take roughly 38%. The sample's treatment: approximately 9-day PBMC culture with coronavirus spike peptide pools or control peptides (ViraFEST assay). Their antigens remain unidentified. Material for sequencing was CD4+ T cells from blood, cultured in vitro. The receptors stem from a human donor who had recovered from COVID-19.

This sequence joins TRBV20-1 and TRBJ2-3; D not certain. Trimming pared 1 base from V and 5 bases from J, leaving 7 bases between. Germline lookup yields CDR1 DFQATT and CDR2 SNEGSKA (reference sequence). This CDR3 has 12 residues. The CDR3 loop reads CSARGKGDTQYF. Written as DNA, the CDR3 is TGCAGTGCTAGAGGTAAAGGAGATACGCAGTATTTT.

The chain is built from TRBV12-3 or TRBV12-4 and TRBJ1-1; D not resolved. V dropped 1 base and J dropped 11 bases, with 8 bases sitting between them. The CDR3 totals 11 residues. The CDR3 DNA sequence: TGTGCCAGCAGTTTAGACTCAAAGGCTTTCTTT. It codes for CASSLDSKAFF.

V and J are TRBV15 and TRBJ2-7; D may be TRBD1 or TRBD2 (5 bases each). The germline V gene encodes CDR1 LNHNV and CDR2 YYDKDF (reference sequence). With 1 base removed from V and 0 bases from J, the gap between germline ends came to 13 bases. The CDR3 is 16 amino acids. The CDR3 spells CATSRGGWDRSYEQYF. As DNA, the CDR3 is TGTGCCACCAGCAGAGGGGGGTGGGACCGCTCCTACGAGCAGTACTTC.

The CDR3 loop is CASRQGDEQYF. The CDR3 coding sequence is TGTGCCAGTAGGCAGGGGGACGAGCAGTACTTC. The J gene is TRBJ2-7, the V gene TRBV19; 7 bases are a match to TRBD1. This CDR3 is 11 amino acids long. Per the germline V gene, CDR1 is LNHDA and CDR2 is SQIVND (reference sequence). J was trimmed by 5 bases and V by 6 bases; bases with no gene match: 1.

This clonotype appeared once. The chain couples TRBV23-1 to TRBJ1-2; 9 nucleotides agree with TRBD1. TRBV23-1 is known as an ORF, though its function is uncertain. Trimming cost V 6 bases and J 7 bases; bases outside gene matches: 9. The CDR3 runs to 14 residues. The CDR3 DNA reads TGCGCCAGCAGACACGGACAGGGGTCGGCTGGCTACACCTTC. Amino acid sequence: CASRHGQGSAGYTF.

The genes are TRBV7-9 and TRBJ1-1; TRBD1 agrees at 9 bases. The CDR3 runs to 15 residues. CDR1 SEHNR and CDR2 FQNEAQ come from the germline V gene (reference sequence). Losses at the gene ends were 5 bases for V and 5 bases for J; bases not matched to a gene: 9. CDR3 residues: CASSPPGTGRTEAFF. CDR3 in DNA: TGTGCCAGCAGCCCCCCCGGGACAGGGAGGACTGAAGCTTTCTTT.

This sequence joins TRBV2 and TRBJ1-5, with 7 nucleotides matching TRBD1. The V gene's germline CDR1 is SNHLY and CDR2 FYNNEI. The CDR3 is 15 residues long. Germline trimming cut 1 base from V and 5 bases from J; bases unmatched to any gene: 5. The CDR3 DNA is TGTGCCAGCAGTGAAGAGAAGGGGGCGCATCAGCCCCAGCATTTT. Translated: CASSEEKGAHQPQHF.

Here the CDR3 DNA reads TGTGCCACCAGTGATAGAACAGGGAGCAATCAGCCCCAGCATTTT. Its protein is CATSDRTGSNQPQHF. The V gene is TRBV24-1, the J gene TRBJ1-5; D is perhaps TRBD1 (6 bases). The V gene lost 3 bases and the J gene lost 1 base, with 9 bases spanning the gap. The CDR3 has 15 residues. Looked up from germline, CDR1 is KGHDR and CDR2 is SFDVKD.

The chain is built from TRBV2 and TRBJ2-7; the D gene could be TRBD1 or TRBD2 (5 bases each). The germline V gene has CDR1 SNHLY and CDR2 FYNNEI. V gave up 6 bases and J gave up 2 bases, with 14 bases separating them. The CDR3 totals 14 residues. The CDR3 sequence is CASRNPGPTYEQYF. The CDR3 DNA follows: TGTGCCAGCAGGAACCCGGGACCCACCTACGAGCAGTACTTC. Variable domain in full (rest from reference TRBV2 and TRBJ2-7): EPEVTQTPSHQVTQMGQEVILRCVPISNHLYFYWYRQILGQKVEFLVSFYNNEISEKSEIFDDQFSVERPDGSNFTLKIRSTKLEDSAMYFCASRNPGPTYEQYFGPGTRLTVT.

The chain recombines TRBV4-3 with TRBJ2-2; TRBD1 is a possible D gene (6 bases). The CDR3 runs 15 residues. Germline V gives CDR1 LGHNA, CDR2 YSLEER. Trimming removed 4 bases at V and 2 bases at J, with 11 bases between. The CDR3 loop is CASSRDTRNTGELFF. The CDR3 DNA follows: TGCGCCAGCAGCCGGGACACCAGAAACACCGGGGAGCTGTTTTTT.

The rearrangement links TRBV14 to TRBJ2-1; D is ambiguous. The CDR3 is made up of 13 amino acids. V lost 4 bases, J lost 6 bases, and 10 bases lay in between. Germline assignment: CDR1 SGHDN and CDR2 FVKESK. Here the CDR3 reads CASSRGLRNEQFF. The CDR3 region has the DNA TGTGCCAGCAGCCGGGGTCTACGCAATGAGCAGTTCTTC.

The V gene is TRBV15, the J gene TRBJ1-2, with D unclear. The CDR3 has 16 amino acids. Germline CDR1 LNHNV, CDR2 YYDKDF (reference sequence). Trimming stripped 0 bases from V and 5 bases from J, with 16 bases between. CDR3 in DNA: TGTGCCACCAGCAGAGATGATGCAGGAATTAGGTATGGCTACACCTTC. Translating it yields CATSRDDAGIRYGYTF.

This clonotype was seen a few times. In DNA, the CDR3 is TGTGCCAGCAGCCCTAGCGGGGGGCGCGAGACCCAGTACTTC. Translation gives CASSPSGGRETQYF. This sequence joins TRBV7-2 and TRBJ2-5; 11 positions agree with TRBD2. Looked up from germline, CDR1 is SGHTA and CDR2 is FQGNSA. V was clipped by 5 bases and J by 5 bases; unmatched bases: 4. The CDR3 is 14 amino acids. Combining the CDR3 with reference TRBV7-2 and TRBJ2-5 gives the whole variable domain GAGVSQSPSNKVTEKGKDVELRCDPISGHTALYWYRQSLGQGLEFLIYFQGNSAPDKSGLPSDRFSAERTGGSVSTLTIQRTQQEDSAVYLCASSPSGGRETQYFGPGTRLLVL.

The chain links TRBV7-3 to TRBJ2-2; the D gene is possibly TRBD2 (5 bases). Germline loops: CDR1 SGHTA, CDR2 FQGTGA. V was pared by 11 bases and J by 5 bases, with 12 bases between. The CDR3 is 12 residues long. CDR3 in amino acids: CASAVGTGELFF. For the CDR3, the DNA is TGTGCCTCAGCGGTCGGGACCGGGGAGCTGTTTTTT.

V is TRBV2 and J is TRBJ2-7; 8 bases line up with TRBD1. Trimming at V came to 11 bases and at J to 2 bases, leaving 8 bases not matched to a gene. Germline values: CDR1 SNHLY, CDR2 FYNNEI. The CDR3 sequence is 13 residues long. CDR3 nucleotides: TGTGCCGTAGGACGGGACAGGCCCTACGAGCAGTACTTC. Protein: CAVGRDRPYEQYF. The full variable domain, rest sourced from reference TRBV2 and TRBJ2-7, is EPEVTQTPSHQVTQMGQEVILRCVPISNHLYFYWYRQILGQKVEFLVSFYNNEISEKSEIFDDQFSVERPDGSNFTLKIRSTKLEDSAMYFCAVGRDRPYEQYFGPGTRLTVT.

This chain uses TRBV5-8 with TRBJ1-6; a weak D match, TRBD1 (5 bases). The CDR3 loop spans 14 amino acids. V was clipped by 9 bases and J by 8 bases, with 18 bases between them. From germline, CDR1 is SGHTS and CDR2 YDEGEE. In DNA, the CDR3 is TGTGCCACCACCCGGGACTCCGGGGATTCACCCCTCCACTTT. It is translated as CATTRDSGDSPLHF.

The chain employs TRBV5-1 and TRBJ2-5, with 11 bases fitting TRBD2. The CDR3 extends over 15 amino acids. Per germline, CDR1 SGHRS and CDR2 YFSETQ. Trimming at V came to 5 bases and at J to 3 bases, leaving 6 bases not matched to a gene. CDR3 bases: TGCGCCAGCAGTGGCGGGGGACTAGCGGAAGAGACCCAGTACTTC. It codes for CASSGGGLAEETQYF.

The V gene is TRBV30, the J gene TRBJ2-7; 9 nucleotides line up with TRBD1. Trimming removed 1 base from V and 1 base from J; junction bases left unmatched: 5. The CDR3 covers 15 residues. CDR1 GTSNPN and CDR2 SVGIG come from the germline V gene (reference sequence). The CDR3 is CAWSGDRGGSYEQYF. For the CDR3, the DNA is TGTGCCTGGAGTGGCGACAGGGGGGGATCCTACGAGCAGTACTTC.

J is TRBJ1-1 and V is TRBV6-1; TRBD1 is a possible D gene (6 bases). Germline V CDR1 and CDR2: MNHNS, SASEGT. Trimming stripped 6 bases from V and 4 bases from J, with 15 bases between. The CDR3 contains 14 residues. The CDR3 region has the DNA TGTGCCAGCAGGTCGCGGGGGCAGGGCACTGAAGCTTTCTTT. Translating gives CASRSRGQGTEAFF.

This chain connects TRBV19 to TRBJ2-2; D call uncertain. This CDR3 has 11 residues. Germline V CDR1 and CDR2: LNHDA, SQIVND (reference sequence). Trimming removed 4 bases at V and 3 bases at J, with 0 bases between. The CDR3 sequence: CASSNTGELFF. DNA of the CDR3: TGTGCCAGTAGTAACACCGGGGAGCTGTTTTTT.

The chain links TRBV20-1 to TRBJ2-5; 16 nucleotides align to TRBD2. Germline-derived CDR1 and CDR2 are DFQATT and SNEGSKA (reference sequence). This CDR3 has 17 amino acids. With 5 bases clipped from V and 2 bases from J, the junction kept 8 bases outside the gene matches. The CDR3, as DNA: TGCAGTGCTGCCGGGACTAGCGGGAGGGGACTTCAAGAGACCCAGTACTTC. Encoded protein: CSAAGTSGRGLQETQYF.